This TCR beta chain derives from a study of human T cells and chemical hapten exposure. This clonotype was detected only a few times. Its antigen is not known. Time point given: patch test 3, about 24 weeks after DPC sensitization. Treatment noted: therapeutic diphenylcyclopropenone sensitization with weekly scalp DPC. The study enrolled 18 to 70-year-old alopecia patients suitable for DPC. Study-wide results and caveats: Donors, who had alopecia, may show an immune response that differs from healthy people's.

MiXCR, run by TCRdb on the RACE reads, gives a single entry per CDR3 protein. The sample includes 95,000 to 150,000 distinct CDR3 sequences, around 11% of them seen just once. The specimen was whole blood, collected in connection with sensitization to the hapten diphenylcyclopropenone (DPC). This clonotype was obtained from a woman between 50 and 59 years old with alopecia areata. Some clones in this sample may be carry-over from other donors' samples.

The CDR3 nucleotides read TGTGCCAGCTTCGATGGTTTAGGGACAGGGAGCAGTGAGCAGTTCTTC. It translates to CASFDGLGTGSSEQFF. This chain uses TRBV6-2 or TRBV6-3 with TRBJ2-1; 9 bases fit TRBD1. This CDR3 comprises 16 residues. With V trimmed by 8 bases and J by 9 bases, 17 bases remained unmatched. Germline CDR1 MNHEY, CDR2 SVGEGT.